This entry features one TCR beta chain sequence. Its specificity is not known. This sample was taken from a study of cytomegalovirus exposure and HLA in healthy donors. Study-wide results and limits: The study labeled 150 to 200 TCR beta chains cytomegalovirus-associated. In the 95 to 150 validation repertoires, about 94% of cluster scores exceeded 0, per a later analysis.

Trimming removed 3 bases from V and 7 bases from J; junction bases left unmatched: 8. In germline, CDR1 is SQVTM, CDR2 ANQGSEA. This CDR3 has 15 amino acids. TCRdb keeps only in-frame clones here, not all; method: immunoSEQ multiplex PCR. The sample includes roughly 120,000 clones, 88% of them seen just once. The J gene is TRBJ2-1, the V gene TRBV29-1; 11 bases align to TRBD1. The sequencing input was PBMCs. The clonotype originates from a young woman in good health and CMV-seropositive. As DNA, the CDR3 is TGCAGCGTTGAGTTCGGGACAGGGGGTAGGAATGAGCAGTTCTTC. This gives the protein CSVEFGTGGRNEQFF.